A single sample gave rise to the 27 T cell receptor beta chains below, sequenced in a study of blood T cells in healthy people across ages. For the second PCR, which ran for 7 to 11 cycles, a sample-barcoded 5' primer and a J-beta primer mix were used. One entry per CDR3 protein, called by TCRdb with MiXCR from the 5' RACE reads. The sample holds approximately 1.5 million distinct CDR3 sequences, roughly 43% seen once. The sequenced sample was blood. These receptor sequences come from a woman aged 18-29 years in good health.

This chain joins TRBV7-9 and TRBJ2-3, with 12 nucleotides matching TRBD2. The CDR3 is 17 residues long. With 4 bases clipped from V and 2 bases from J, the junction kept 7 bases outside the gene matches. The germline V gene has CDR1 SEHNR and CDR2 FQNEAQ (reference sequence). CDR3 DNA: TGTGCCAGCAGCTCCCGGACTAGCGGGGAGATCACAGATACGCAGTATTTT. Translated: CASSSRTSGEITDTQYF.

Only a few counts were recorded for this clonotype. The chain uses TRBV29-1 and TRBJ1-4; D ambiguous. CDR3 length: 14 residues. Germline loops: CDR1 SQVTM, CDR2 ANQGSEA. V was cut by 0 bases and J by 8 bases, with 13 bases left in between. The CDR3 reads CSVEEDGRREKLFF. Here the CDR3 DNA reads TGCAGCGTTGAAGAGGACGGGCGACGGGAAAAACTGTTTTTT. The full variable domain, in which reference TRBV29-1 and TRBJ1-4 provide the parts outside the CDR3, is SAVISQKPSRDICQRGTSLTIQCQVDSQVTMMFWYRQQPGQSLTLIATANQGSEATYESGFVIDKFPISRPNLTFSTLTVSNMSPEDSSIYLCSVEEDGRREKLFFGSGTQLSVL.

This clonotype has only a few counts. V and J are TRBV4-3 and TRBJ2-3; D not certain. Trimming took 1 base from V and 0 from J, leaving 8 bases between them. The CDR3 totals 15 residues. The germline V gene has CDR1 LGHNA and CDR2 YSLEER. CDR3 DNA sequence: TGCGCCAGCAGCCAAGTCCTTCTTAGCACAGATACGCAGTATTTT. Translated, it gives CASSQVLLSTDTQYF.

As to this clonotype: One end of the junction fails to match germline, which may point to a read error. This sequence joins TRBV5-1 and TRBJ2-1; TRBD2 aligns across 14 bases. Germline V gene data show CDR1 as SGHRS and CDR2 as YFSETQ. CDR3 size: 18 residues. CDR3 protein: CASSLTSGGESSHNEQFF. CDR3 in DNA: TGCGCCAGCAGTTTGACTAGCGGGGGGGAGAGCTCCCACAATGAGCAGTTCTTC.

The chain combines TRBV12-3 or TRBV12-4 with TRBJ2-7; TRBD2 matches at 7 bases. The CDR3 length is 13 residues. J lost 7 bases, V lost 6 bases, and 9 bases had no gene match. CDR3 amino acids: CASSGRREHEQYF. The DNA of the CDR3 is TGTGCCAGCAGCGGCCGGCGGGAGCATGAGCAGTACTTC.

The chain uses TRBV6-2 or TRBV6-3 and TRBJ2-7; no clear D. The J call may be in error: the DNA end matches TRBJ2-5 better. From germline, CDR1 is MNHEY and CDR2 SVGEGT. The CDR3 spans 12 residues. The CDR3 reads CASSYKIETQYF. The CDR3, as DNA: TGTGCCAGCAGTTATAAGATCGAGACCCAGTACTTC.

The chain carries TRBV27 and TRBJ2-3; 8 bases are a match to TRBD1. Germline V gene sequence: CDR1 MNHEY, CDR2 SMNVEV (reference sequence). This CDR3 has 15 amino acids. With 4 bases clipped from V and 4 bases from J, the junction kept 7 bases outside the gene matches. The CDR3 nucleotides are TGTGCCAGCAGTTCCCGGGACAGGAAATCAGATACGCAGTATTTT. Translation: CASSSRDRKSDTQYF.

J is TRBJ1-6 and V is TRBV5-4; TRBD1 agrees at 10 bases. Germline values: CDR1 SGHNT, CDR2 YYREEE (reference sequence). This CDR3 has 12 residues. The V segment lost 2 bases and the J segment 17 bases; nucleotides outside the gene matches: 4. The CDR3 coding sequence is TGTGCCAGCAGCTTCGACGGGACAGGGGTCCACTTT. Its protein product is CASSFDGTGVHF.

The gene calls are TRBV6-5 and TRBJ2-1, with unresolved D. The V end lost 2 bases, the J end lost 8 bases, and 13 bases lay between the germline ends. Per the germline V gene, CDR1 is MNHEY and CDR2 is SVGAGI. The CDR3 extends over 14 amino acids. The CDR3, as DNA: TGTGCCAGCAGTTACCGGCTAGATGGTTATGAGCAGTTCTTC. This sequence encodes CASSYRLDGYEQFF.

V usage is TRBV12-3 or TRBV12-4 and J usage is TRBJ1-2; D is perhaps TRBD1 (5 bases). V was cut by 4 bases and J by 4 bases, with 13 bases left in between. The CDR3 is made up of 14 amino acids. The chain's CDR3 is CASSSDRDPYGYTF. The CDR3 DNA reads as TGTGCCAGCAGTTCTGACAGAGACCCCTATGGCTACACCTTC.

J is TRBJ2-1 and V is TRBV9; 7 bases are a match to TRBD1. J gave up 3 bases and V 4 bases, and 13 bases lay outside the gene matches. Germline V lookup: CDR1 SGDLS, CDR2 YYNGEE. The CDR3 runs 17 residues. The CDR3 reads CASSSNPRTGFYNEQFF. The DNA of the CDR3 is TGTGCCAGCAGCTCCAATCCTCGGACAGGTTTCTACAATGAGCAGTTCTTC.

This clonotype was observed a handful of times. J is TRBJ1-5 and V is TRBV20-1, with D tentatively TRBD1 (6 bases). Germline loops: CDR1 DFQATT, CDR2 SNEGSKA (reference sequence). Between the trimmed V and J ends, which lost 7 bases and 0 bases, there was a span of 7 bases. This CDR3 contains 12 residues. DNA for the CDR3: TGCAGTGGGACAGATAGCAATCAGCCCCAGCATTTT. This sequence encodes CSGTDSNQPQHF.

V is TRBV7-2 and J is TRBJ2-1; D gene ambiguous. Germline V gene sequence: CDR1 SGHTA, CDR2 FQGNSA. Between the trimmed V and J ends, which lost 1 base and 0 bases, there was a span of 7 bases. This CDR3 is 15 amino acids long. The CDR3 region has the DNA TGTGCCAGCAGCTTAGACATGACCTCCTACAATGAGCAGTTCTTC. Translating gives CASSLDMTSYNEQFF. Complete variable domain (other parts from reference TRBV7-2 and TRBJ2-1): GAGVSQSPSNKVTEKGKDVELRCDPISGHTALYWYRQSLGQGLEFLIYFQGNSAPDKSGLPSDRFSAERTGGSVSTLTIQRTQQEDSAVYLCASSLDMTSYNEQFFGPGTRLTVL.

A few counts support this clonotype. The chain joins TRBV11-3 to TRBJ1-1; a possible D gene is TRBD1 (6 bases). V was pared by 5 bases and J by 0 bases, with 13 bases between. The CDR3 has 15 amino acids. Germline CDR1 and CDR2: SGHNT and YENEEA. CDR3 bases: TGTGCCAGCAGCCCCGGACAGTCCATGAACACTGAAGCTTTCTTT. Residues: CASSPGQSMNTEAFF.

The rearrangement uses TRBV28 and TRBJ1-5, with D possibly TRBD1 on 6 matching bases. V was pared by 7 bases and J by 0 bases, with 13 bases between. Germline CDR1 and CDR2: MDHEN and SYDVKM. The CDR3 loop spans 15 amino acids. CDR3 DNA sequence: TGTGCCAGCAACCCGGGGGCGTATAGCAATCAGCCCCAGCATTTT. Translating it yields CASNPGAYSNQPQHF.

Concerning this clonotype itself: Sequence at one end of the junction differs from germline and may be a read error. The V call is TRBV10-2, the J call TRBJ2-1; D uncertain. Looked up from germline, CDR1 is WSHSY and CDR2 is SAAADI. CDR3 length equals 10 residues. The CDR3 protein is CAGSDNEQFF. Here the CDR3 DNA reads TGCGCCGGCAGTGACAATGAGCAGTTCTTC.

This clonotype was recorded only once. One end of the junction does not line up with germline, which may come from a read error. The chain joins TRBV10-3 to TRBJ2-7; 11 bases line up with TRBD2. The CDR3 contains 15 residues. Germline CDR1 ENHRY, CDR2 SYGVKD. CDR3 residues: CAVSKSSGGTYEQYF. As DNA, the CDR3 is TGTGCCGTCAGTAAGTCTAGCGGGGGGACCTACGAGCAGTACTTC.

This clonotype was counted a few times. V and J are TRBV29-1 and TRBJ2-1; a possible D gene is TRBD2 (6 bases). The CDR3 totals 14 residues. The germline CDR1 and CDR2 sequences are SQVTM and ANQGSEA. V gave up 5 bases and J gave up 1 base, with 12 bases separating them. Written as DNA, the CDR3 is TGCAGCGTTAGGGGACTGGCATCCTACAATGAGCAGTTCTTC. Protein sequence: CSVRGLASYNEQFF.

This clonotype was detected only a few times. One end of the junction does not line up with germline, which may come from a read error. The chain couples TRBV7-6 to TRBJ1-1; 7 nucleotides align to TRBD1. Germline-derived CDR1 and CDR2 are SGHVS and FNYEAQ. The CDR3 length is 13 residues. This CDR3 reads CASSWGQNTEDFF. The CDR3 DNA sequence: TGTGCCAGCAGCTGGGGACAGAACACTGAAGATTTCTTT.

This rearrangement joins TRBV7-2 to TRBJ2-5, with D possibly matching TRBD2 (5 bases). Trimming took 1 base from V and 5 from J, leaving 11 bases between them. From germline, CDR1 is SGHTA and CDR2 FQGNSA. CDR3 length: 14 amino acids. CDR3: CASSLVASRETQYF. The CDR3 nucleotides are TGTGCCAGCAGCTTAGTGGCTAGCCGCGAGACCCAGTACTTC.

This clonotype was seen a handful of times. J is TRBJ1-2 and V is TRBV12-3 or TRBV12-4, with a tentative D call TRBD1 (6 bases). CDR3 length: 14 amino acids. The ends were cut back, 6 bases at V and 8 bases at J, with 19 bases in the middle. The chain's CDR3 is CASSPQGNGAGYTF. The CDR3 bases are TGTGCCAGCAGCCCTCAGGGGAACGGGGCAGGCTACACCTTC.

For the CDR3, the DNA is TGTGCCAGCGCTGGTCTCCCCCAGGAGCAGTACTTC. Protein: CASAGLPQEQYF. The chain is built from TRBV2 and TRBJ2-5; D is undetermined. V lost 8 bases to trimming and J lost 11 bases, with 18 bases between them. The CDR3 covers 12 residues. CDR1 and CDR2 (germline): SNHLY, FYNNEI.

This clonotype was picked up one time. The V gene is TRBV27, the J gene TRBJ2-1; D tentatively fits TRBD1 or TRBD2 (5 bases each). Germline CDR1 and CDR2: MNHEY and SMNVEV (reference sequence). CDR3 length: 15 amino acids. V was cut by 7 bases and J by 7 bases, with 20 bases left in between. In DNA form, the CDR3 reads TGTGCCAGCATCGACTCGGCTAGCTGGGGGAATGAGCAGTTCTTC. It translates to CASIDSASWGNEQFF.

This clonotype has only a few counts. This rearrangement joins TRBV4-2 to TRBJ2-1; D call uncertain. CDR1 is LGHNA, CDR2 YNFKEQ, per germline. The CDR3 has 14 amino acids. The germline V and J ends were trimmed by 3 bases and 5 bases, with 11 bases remaining between them. CDR3 amino acids: CASSQTRADNEQFF. CDR3 DNA: TGTGCCAGCAGCCAGACAAGGGCGGACAATGAGCAGTTCTTC.

The genes are TRBV6-6 and TRBJ1-2, with D possibly TRBD1 on 6 matching bases. V shed 2 bases and J shed 3 bases, with 10 bases lying between them. The CDR3 sequence is 14 residues long. CDR1 and CDR2 from the germline V gene are MNHNY and SVGAGI (reference sequence). The CDR3 loop reads CASSYARGDYGYTF. CDR3 nucleotides: TGTGCCAGCAGTTACGCCAGGGGCGACTATGGCTACACCTTC.

This chain joins TRBV7-3 and TRBJ2-7; D gene unclear. The CDR3 is made up of 14 amino acids. V was trimmed by 2 bases and J by 7 bases, leaving 15 bases between them. CDR1 is SGHTA and CDR2 is FQGTGA in the germline V gene. The CDR3 bases are TGTGCCAGCAGCTTAGGCGAGAGTTACAATGAGCAGTACTTC. Protein sequence: CASSLGESYNEQYF.

The rearrangement uses TRBV12-3 or TRBV12-4 and TRBJ1-2; D is possibly TRBD1 (6 bases). V was clipped by 7 bases and J by 7 bases, with 16 bases between them. The CDR3 is 13 amino acids. CDR3 protein: CASKRGSHAGYTF. The CDR3 DNA follows: TGTGCCAGCAAGAGGGGGAGTCATGCTGGCTACACCTTC.